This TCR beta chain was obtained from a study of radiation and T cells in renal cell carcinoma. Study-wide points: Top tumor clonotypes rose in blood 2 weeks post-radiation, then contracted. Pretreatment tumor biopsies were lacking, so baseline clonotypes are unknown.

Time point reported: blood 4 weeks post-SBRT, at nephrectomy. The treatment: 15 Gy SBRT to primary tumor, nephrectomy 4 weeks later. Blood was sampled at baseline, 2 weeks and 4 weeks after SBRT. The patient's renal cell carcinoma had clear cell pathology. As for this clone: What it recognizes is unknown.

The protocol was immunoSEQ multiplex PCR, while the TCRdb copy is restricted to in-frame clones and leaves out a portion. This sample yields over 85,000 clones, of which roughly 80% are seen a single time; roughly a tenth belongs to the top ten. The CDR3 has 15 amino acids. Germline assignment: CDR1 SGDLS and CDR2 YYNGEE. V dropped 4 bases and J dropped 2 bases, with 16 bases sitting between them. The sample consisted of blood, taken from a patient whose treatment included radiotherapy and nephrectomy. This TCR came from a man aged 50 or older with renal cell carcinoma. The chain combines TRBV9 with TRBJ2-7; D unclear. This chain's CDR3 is CASSPDHNSPYEQYF. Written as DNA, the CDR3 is TGTGCCAGCAGCCCCGACCATAACAGTCCCTACGAGCAGTACTTC.